This TCR beta chain appears in the sequencing data of a study of CD8+ T cells in alopecia areata. Study-level points and caveats: In scalp, tofacitinib significantly decreased clonality and expanded CD8+ clones among the top 100.

This clone has just a few counts. The antigen is not known. Treatment noted: oral pan-JAK inhibitor, 5-10 mg twice daily. Sorted out of PBMCs were CD4+ T cells and CD8+ T cells. There are 17 residues in the CDR3. CDR1 SEHNR and CDR2 FQNEAQ come from the germline V gene (reference sequence). Trimming shortened V by 1 base and J by 5 bases, and 17 bases separated the two germline ends. Once RNA had been extracted, it was reverse transcribed into cDNA to act as the sequencing template. Some clones are missing from TCRdb's copy, which holds only in-frame ones; the method was immunoSEQ multiplex PCR. Of approximately 280,000 clones listed, 55% to 70% are singletons.

The J gene is TRBJ1-4, the V gene TRBV7-9; tentatively, D is TRBD1 (5 bases). This TCR was sampled from a human donor with alopecia areata. Sequencing was performed on CD4+ T cells sorted from blood, taken at week 24, from a patient treated with tofacitinib. Here the CDR3 reads CASSLVRAGLKNEKLFF. CDR3 nucleotide sequence: TGTGCCAGCAGCTTAGTGCGTGCAGGGCTAAAGAATGAAAAACTGTTTTTT.